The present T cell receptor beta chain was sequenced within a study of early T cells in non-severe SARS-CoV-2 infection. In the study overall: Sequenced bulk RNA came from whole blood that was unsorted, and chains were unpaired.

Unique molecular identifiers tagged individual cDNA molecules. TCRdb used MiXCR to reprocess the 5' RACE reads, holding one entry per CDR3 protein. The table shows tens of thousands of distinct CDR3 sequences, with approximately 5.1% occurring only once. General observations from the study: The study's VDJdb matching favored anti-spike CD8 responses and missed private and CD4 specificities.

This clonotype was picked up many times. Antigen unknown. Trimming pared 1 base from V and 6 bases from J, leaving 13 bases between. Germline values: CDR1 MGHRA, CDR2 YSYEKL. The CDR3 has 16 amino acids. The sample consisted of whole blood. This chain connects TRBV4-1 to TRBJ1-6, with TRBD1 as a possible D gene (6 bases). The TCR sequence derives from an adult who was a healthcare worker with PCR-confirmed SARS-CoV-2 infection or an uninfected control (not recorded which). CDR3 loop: CASSQATGQGNSPLHF. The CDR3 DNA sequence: TGCGCCAGCAGCCAAGCTACAGGGCAGGGTAATTCACCCCTCCACTTT.